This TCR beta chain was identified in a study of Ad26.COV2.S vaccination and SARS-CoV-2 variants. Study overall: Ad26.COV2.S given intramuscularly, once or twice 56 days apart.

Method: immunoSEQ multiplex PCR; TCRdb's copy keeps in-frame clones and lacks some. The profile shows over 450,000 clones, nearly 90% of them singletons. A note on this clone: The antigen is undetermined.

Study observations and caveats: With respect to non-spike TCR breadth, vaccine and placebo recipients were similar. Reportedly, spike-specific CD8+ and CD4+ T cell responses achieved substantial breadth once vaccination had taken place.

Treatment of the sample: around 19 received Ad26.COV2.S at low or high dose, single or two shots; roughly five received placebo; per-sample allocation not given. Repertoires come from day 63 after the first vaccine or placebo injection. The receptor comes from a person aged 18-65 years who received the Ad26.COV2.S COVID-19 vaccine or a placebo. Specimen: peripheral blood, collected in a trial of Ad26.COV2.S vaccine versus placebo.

The CDR3 loop is CASSLVGGLDTEAFF. CDR3 in DNA: TGCGCCAGCAGCTTGGTTGGGGGGCTCGACACTGAAGCTTTCTTT. V and J are TRBV5-1 and TRBJ1-1; TRBD1 might be the D (6 bases). This CDR3 is 15 amino acids long. V was pared by 0 bases and J by 3 bases, with 12 bases between. CDR1 and CDR2 (germline): SGHRS, YFSETQ.